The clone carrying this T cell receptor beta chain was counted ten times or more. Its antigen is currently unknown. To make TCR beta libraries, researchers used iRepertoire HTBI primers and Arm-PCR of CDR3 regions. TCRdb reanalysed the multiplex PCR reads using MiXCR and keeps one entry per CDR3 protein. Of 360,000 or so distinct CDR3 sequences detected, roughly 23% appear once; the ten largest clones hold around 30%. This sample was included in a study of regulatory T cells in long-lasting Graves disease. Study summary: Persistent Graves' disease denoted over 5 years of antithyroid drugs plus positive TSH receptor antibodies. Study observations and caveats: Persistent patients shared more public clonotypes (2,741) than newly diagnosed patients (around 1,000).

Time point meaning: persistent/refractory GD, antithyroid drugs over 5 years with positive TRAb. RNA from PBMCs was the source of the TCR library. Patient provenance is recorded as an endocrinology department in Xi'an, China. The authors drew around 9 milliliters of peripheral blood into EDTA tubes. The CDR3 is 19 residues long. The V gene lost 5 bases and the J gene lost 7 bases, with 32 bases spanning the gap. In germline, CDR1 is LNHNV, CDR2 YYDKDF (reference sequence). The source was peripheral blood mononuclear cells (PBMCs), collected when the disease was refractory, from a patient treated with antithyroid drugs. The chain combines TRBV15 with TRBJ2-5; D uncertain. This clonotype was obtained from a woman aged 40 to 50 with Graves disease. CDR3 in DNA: TGTGCCACCAGCTCCTGGTCTGTCCTTCCATCCCATCTCAGTGGGACCCAGTACTTC. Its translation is CATSSWSVLPSHLSGTQYF.